A selection of T cell receptor beta chains follows, all from one sample in a study of Ad26.COV2.S vaccination and SARS-CoV-2 variants. Assay: immunoSEQ multiplex PCR; the TCRdb copy retains only in-frame clones and omits some. The sample records a few hundred thousand clones, over 75% being singletons. The specimen was peripheral blood, collected in a trial of Ad26.COV2.S vaccine versus placebo. The source is a person aged 18-65 years who received the Ad26.COV2.S COVID-19 vaccine or a placebo. Both conserved end residues are part of each CDR3. Each record gives: clone size, D gene, J gene, V gene, CDR3 DNA, CDR3 protein. The D gene is left open where the match is weak. Clone size is shown for a subset of rows, as once, few, many or a class of expanded clone.

abundance: -
d_gene: TRBD1
j_gene: TRBJ1-1
v_gene: TRBV4-3
CDR3nt: TGCGCCAGCAGGTCGGACAGGGGGGCTATGGAGAACACTGAAGCTTTCTTT
CDR3aa: CASRSDRGAMENTEAFF

abundance: -
d_gene: -
j_gene: TRBJ2-7
v_gene: TRBV28
CDR3nt: TGTGCCAGCAGTTTCCGGGGGTTCTCCTACGAGCAGTACTTC
CDR3aa: CASSFRGFSYEQYF

abundance: few
d_gene: -
j_gene: TRBJ1-2
v_gene: TRBV4-3
CDR3nt: TGCGCCAGCAGCCAAGATATAGGAGGGACGGGGGGAACCTATGGCTACACCTTC
CDR3aa: CASSQDIGGTGGTYGYTF

abundance: few
d_gene: -
j_gene: TRBJ2-2
v_gene: TRBV4-1
CDR3nt: TGCGCCAGCAGCCAAGATTTTGGGGGGGCCACCGGGGAGCTGTTTTTT
CDR3aa: CASSQDFGGATGELFF

abundance: once
d_gene: -
j_gene: TRBJ2-7
v_gene: TRBV28
CDR3nt: TGTGCCAGCAGTTTTTTCTGGGGCACGACCTACGAGCAGTACTTC
CDR3aa: CASSFFWGTTYEQYF

abundance: -
d_gene: -
j_gene: TRBJ2-7
v_gene: TRBV12-3/TRBV12-4
CDR3nt: TGTGCCAGCAGCTCGGCCCCAGGGTACGAGCAGTACTTC
CDR3aa: CASSSAPGYEQYF

abundance: -
d_gene: TRBD2
j_gene: TRBJ2-1
v_gene: TRBV11-2
CDR3nt: TGTGCCAGCAGCTTAGAGGGACTAGCAAGGCTGGAGCAGTTCTTC
CDR3aa: CASSLEGLARLEQFF

abundance: -
d_gene: TRBD1
j_gene: TRBJ1-4
v_gene: TRBV25-1
CDR3nt: TGTGCCAGCAGTGGAAACAGGGGATTGAGTGAAAAACTGTTTTTT
CDR3aa: CASSGNRGLSEKLFF

abundance: -
d_gene: TRBD1
j_gene: TRBJ1-3
v_gene: TRBV19
CDR3nt: TGTGCCAGTAGTACCACAGGGGCCGCCGGAAACACCATATATTTT
CDR3aa: CASSTTGAAGNTIYF

abundance: -
d_gene: TRBD1
j_gene: TRBJ2-7
v_gene: TRBV7-7
CDR3nt: TGTGCTAGCAGCCTCGGACAGGGCATCCGGTACGAGCAGTACTTC
CDR3aa: CASSLGQGIRYEQYF

abundance: -
d_gene: -
j_gene: TRBJ1-2
v_gene: TRBV9
CDR3nt: TGTGCCAGCAGCGTACGGATAGGAAACTATGGCTACACCTTC
CDR3aa: CASSVRIGNYGYTF

abundance: -
d_gene: -
j_gene: TRBJ1-1
v_gene: TRBV4-3
CDR3nt: TGCGCCAGCAGCGTACAGGGTGGCACTGAAGCTTTCTTT
CDR3aa: CASSVQGGTEAFF

abundance: -
d_gene: -
j_gene: TRBJ1-4
v_gene: TRBV7-9
CDR3nt: TGTGCCAGCAGCCCAGGAACTAATGAAAAACTGTTTTTT
CDR3aa: CASSPGTNEKLFF

abundance: -
d_gene: -
j_gene: TRBJ1-5
v_gene: TRBV19
CDR3nt: TGTGCCAGTAGTATCCGGGACGGAGGGGTGAGTCAGCCCCAGCATTTT
CDR3aa: CASSIRDGGVSQPQHF

abundance: -
d_gene: -
j_gene: TRBJ2-1
v_gene: TRBV21-1
CDR3nt: TGTGCCAGCAGCAACGTAGGGACCTGTGGGAATGAGCAGTTCTTC
CDR3aa: CASSNVGTCGNEQFF